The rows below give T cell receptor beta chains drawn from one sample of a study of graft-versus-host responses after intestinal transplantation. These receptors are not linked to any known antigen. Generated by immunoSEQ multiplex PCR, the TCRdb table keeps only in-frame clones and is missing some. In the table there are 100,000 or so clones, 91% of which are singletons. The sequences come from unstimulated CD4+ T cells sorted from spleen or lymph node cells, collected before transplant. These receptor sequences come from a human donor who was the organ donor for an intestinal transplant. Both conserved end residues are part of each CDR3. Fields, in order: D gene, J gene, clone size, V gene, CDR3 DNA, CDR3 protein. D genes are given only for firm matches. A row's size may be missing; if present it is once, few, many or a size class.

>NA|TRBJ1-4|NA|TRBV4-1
TGCGCCAGCAGCCAAGTTGAAAGGGGCCCCGAAGGAAAACTGTTTTTT
CASSQVERGPEGKLFF
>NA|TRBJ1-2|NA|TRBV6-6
TGTGCCAGCGGGGAGGGAAATAGGGATGGCTACACCTTC
CASGEGNRDGYTF
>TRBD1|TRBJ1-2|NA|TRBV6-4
TGTGCCAGCAGTCCACAGGGGTCAGGGGGTTATGGCTACACCTTC
CASSPQGSGGYGYTF
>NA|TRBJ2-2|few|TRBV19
TGTGCCAGTAGTATAGATCGGGGCACCGGGGAGCTGTTTTTT
CASSIDRGTGELFF
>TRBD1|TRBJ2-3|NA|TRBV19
TGTGCCAGTAGTAGGACAGGCCCCCGGGGTGATACGCAGTATTTT
CASSRTGPRGDTQYF
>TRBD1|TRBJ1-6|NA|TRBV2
TGTGCCAGCAGGGGACAGGGAGGTTCACCCCTCCACTTT
CASRGQGGSPLHF
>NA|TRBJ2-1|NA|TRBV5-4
TGTGCCAGCAGCTGGGGTATAAGGGGATCGGCTTACAATGAGCAGTTCTTC
CASSWGIRGSAYNEQFF
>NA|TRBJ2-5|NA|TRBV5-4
TGTGCCAGCAGCTTGGCAGGAGAGACCCAGTACTTC
CASSLAGETQYF
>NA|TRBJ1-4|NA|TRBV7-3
TGTGCCAGCAGCTTACAGGGTGAAAAACTGTTTTTT
CASSLQGEKLFF
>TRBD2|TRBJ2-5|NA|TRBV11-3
TGTGCCAGCAGTAGACTAGCGGGGGGGAGAGAGACCCAGTACTTC
CASSRLAGGRETQYF
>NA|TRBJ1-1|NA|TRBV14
TGTGCCAGCAGCCAAGATTTTAGCACTGAAGCTTTCTTT
CASSQDFSTEAFF
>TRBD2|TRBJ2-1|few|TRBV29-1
TGCAGCGTTGACTCAACATTGGCGGGGGGCCATAATGAGCAGTTCTTC
CSVDSTLAGGHNEQFF
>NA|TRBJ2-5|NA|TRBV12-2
TGTGCAAGTCGCTTAGTGTGTAGCGGGGAAGAGACCCAGTACTTC
CASRLVCSGEETQYF
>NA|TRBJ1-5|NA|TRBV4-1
TGCGCCAGCAGCCAAGTAATGGGGCAGGGCCTAGGGCCCCAGCATTTT
CASSQVMGQGLGPQHF
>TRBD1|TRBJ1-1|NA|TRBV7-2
TGTGCCAGCAGCTTACACGGGACAGGGCTTAGTGTAGCTTTCTTT
CASSLHGTGLSVAFF
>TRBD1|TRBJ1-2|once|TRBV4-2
TGTGCCAGCAGCCCGGGACAGGGGGATGGCTACACCTTC
CASSPGQGDGYTF